These T cell receptor beta chains were read from a single sample in a study of T cells in Graves' hyperthyroidism and ophthalmopathy. One entry per CDR3 protein, called by TCRdb with MiXCR from the multiplex PCR reads. The table has approximately 620,000 distinct CDR3 sequences, 14% seen once; the top ten hold 5.8%. The specimen sequenced was blood. Source of these receptors: a woman aged 25 to 39 with Graves' hyperthyroidism that later progressed to Graves' ophthalmopathy. CDR3s leave out the opening cysteine and the closing phenylalanine or tryptophan.

14,TRBJ2-7,TRBV20-1,SASPGVGDRVNEQY
13,TRBJ1-1,TRBV7-9,ASSGTGTENTEAF
16,TRBJ2-1,TRBV24-1,ATSDSAGAGPAYNEQF
14,TRBJ1-2,TRBV20-1,SARDLGLPRDYGYT
12,TRBJ2-2,TRBV28,AIADYQNTGELF
13,TRBJ2-5,TRBV2,ASSAGTSFQETQY
9,TRBJ2-7,TRBV12-3/TRBV12-4,ASNGGREQY
9,TRBJ2-1,TRBV19,ASSIGGQQF
12,TRBJ2-7,TRBV20-1,SARESGLSYEQY
16,TRBJ2-1,TRBV3-1,ASSLPEVAGSSYNEQF
11,TRBJ1-4,TRBV2,ASSARTNEKLF
10,TRBJ1-1,TRBV29-1,SVGGTSTEAF
12,TRBJ2-7,TRBV20-1,SAASGAGSYEQY
11,TRBJ2-2,TRBV3-1,ASSHRWTGELF
11,TRBJ1-1,TRBV29-1,SASGGQNTEAF
14,TRBJ2-1,TRBV28,ASSGASGRAGDEQF
12,TRBJ2-7,TRBV29-1,SGLVGTGSYEQY
11,TRBJ1-2,TRBV5-1,ASSLERGDGYT
10,TRBJ1-4,TRBV29-1,SVATGGEKLF
8,TRBJ1-1,TRBV30,AWIRLEAF
15,TRBJ2-5,TRBV4-1,ASSRLAGGPPGETQY
13,TRBJ1-5,TRBV24-1,ATSGPGTGNQPQH
14,TRBJ2-2,TRBV20-1,SARGPRVRNTGELF
15,TRBJ1-2,TRBV4-2,ASSQDTMGAIPYGYT
14,TRBJ2-2,TRBV28,ASTSPSGRAHGELF
13,TRBJ2-3,TRBV7-9,ASSLRSGSIDTQY
9,TRBJ2-5,TRBV14,ASSSGAVQY
12,TRBJ2-7,TRBV6-1,ASFSGTDSYEQY
13,TRBJ2-7,TRBV11-2,ASSSAFYGTYEQY
16,TRBJ2-1,TRBV10-3,AISESSGSASTFNEQF
14,TRBJ1-1,TRBV5-6,ASSLYQWEGNTEAF
13,TRBJ2-1,TRBV11-3,ASSLGAGLYNEQF
10,TRBJ2-7,TRBV20-1,SARGGGYEQY
12,TRBJ2-1,TRBV5-1,ATQPGAVNNEQF
13,TRBJ1-4,TRBV19,ASSISFPPGEKLF
11,TRBJ2-3,TRBV7-2,ASSLERPDTQY
15,TRBJ1-3,TRBV6-9,ASSYGPGQASGNTIY
12,TRBJ2-5,TRBV27,ASSILAAKETQY
13,TRBJ1-5,TRBV30,AWSPSHSSNQPQH
11,TRBJ1-4,TRBV20-1,SARWGVNEKLF
11,TRBJ2-5,TRBV7-9,ASSLGTGGSQY
8,TRBJ2-5,TRBV10-2,ASGSETQY
13,TRBJ1-5,TRBV19,ASSPGQGSRQPQH
13,TRBJ2-6,TRBV18,ASSPRTSGANVLT